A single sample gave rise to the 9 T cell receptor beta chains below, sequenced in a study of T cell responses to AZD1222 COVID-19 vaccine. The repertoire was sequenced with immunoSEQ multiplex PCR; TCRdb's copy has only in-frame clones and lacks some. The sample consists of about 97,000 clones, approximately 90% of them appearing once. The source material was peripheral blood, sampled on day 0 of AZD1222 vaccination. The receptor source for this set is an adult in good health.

The CDR3 DNA is TGTGCCATCCAGGGGGGGACAGGCATTACCTACGAGCAGTACTTC. The encoded protein is CAIQGGTGITYEQYF. The chain uses TRBV10-3 and TRBJ2-7; a possible D gene is TRBD1 (8 bases). V dropped 8 bases and J dropped 2 bases, with 19 bases sitting between them. Germline V gives CDR1 ENHRY, CDR2 SYGVKD. The CDR3 spans 15 residues.

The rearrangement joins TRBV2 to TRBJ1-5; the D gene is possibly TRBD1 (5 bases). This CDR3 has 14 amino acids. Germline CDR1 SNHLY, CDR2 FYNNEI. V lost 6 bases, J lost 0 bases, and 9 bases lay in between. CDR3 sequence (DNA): TGTGCCAGCAGCCAGGGTAATAGCAATCAGCCCCAGCATTTT. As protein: CASSQGNSNQPQHF.

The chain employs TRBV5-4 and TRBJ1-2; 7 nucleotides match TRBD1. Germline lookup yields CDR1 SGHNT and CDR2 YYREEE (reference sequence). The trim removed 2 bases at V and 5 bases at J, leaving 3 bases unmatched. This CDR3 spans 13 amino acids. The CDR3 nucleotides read TGTGCCAGCAGCTTCGGGACAGCTTATGGCTACACCTTC. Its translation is CASSFGTAYGYTF. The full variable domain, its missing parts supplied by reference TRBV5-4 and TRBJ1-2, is ETGVTQSPTHLIKTRGQQVTLRCSSQSGHNTVSWYQQALGQGPQFIFQYYREEENGRGNFPPRFSGLQFPNYSSELNVNALELDDSALYLCASSFGTAYGYTFGSGTRLTVV.

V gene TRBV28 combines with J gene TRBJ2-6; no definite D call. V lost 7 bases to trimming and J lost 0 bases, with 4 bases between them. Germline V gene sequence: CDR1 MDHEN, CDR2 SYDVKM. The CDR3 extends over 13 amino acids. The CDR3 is CASMGSGANVLTF. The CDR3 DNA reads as TGTGCCAGCATGGGCTCTGGGGCCAACGTCCTGACTTTC.

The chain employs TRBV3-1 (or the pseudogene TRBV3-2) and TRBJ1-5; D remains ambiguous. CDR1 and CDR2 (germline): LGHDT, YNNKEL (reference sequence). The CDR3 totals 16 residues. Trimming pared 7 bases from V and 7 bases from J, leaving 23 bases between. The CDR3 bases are TGTGCCAGCATTCAAGAAAATTGGGCCGACAAACAGCCCCAGCATTTT. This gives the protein CASIQENWADKQPQHF.

CDR3 nucleotides: TGTGCCAGCAGGCCACAGGGGGCCTTGGTAGCTTTCTTT. Amino acid sequence: CASRPQGALVAFF. The chain recombines TRBV6-5 with TRBJ1-1; 9 positions agree with TRBD1. Trimming at V came to 6 bases and at J to 10 bases, leaving 9 bases not matched to a gene. The CDR3 loop spans 13 amino acids. Germline assignment: CDR1 MNHEY and CDR2 SVGAGI.

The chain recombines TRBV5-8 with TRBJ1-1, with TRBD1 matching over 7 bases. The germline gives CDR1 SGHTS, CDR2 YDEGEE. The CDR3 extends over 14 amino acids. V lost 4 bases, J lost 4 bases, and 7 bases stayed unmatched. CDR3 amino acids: CASSPTGVRTEAFF. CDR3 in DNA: TGTGCCAGCAGCCCAACAGGGGTCCGCACTGAAGCTTTCTTT.

CDR3 sequence reads: CASSQGGGGQYF. CDR3 bases: TGTGCCAGCAGCCAAGGCGGGGGTGGCCAGTACTTC. The rearrangement uses TRBV3-1 (or the pseudogene TRBV3-2) and TRBJ2-5, with 7 nucleotides matching TRBD2. Germline V CDR1 and CDR2: LGHDT, YNNKEL (reference sequence). V shed 1 base and J 10 bases; nucleotides not matched to a gene: 3. CDR3 size: 12 residues.

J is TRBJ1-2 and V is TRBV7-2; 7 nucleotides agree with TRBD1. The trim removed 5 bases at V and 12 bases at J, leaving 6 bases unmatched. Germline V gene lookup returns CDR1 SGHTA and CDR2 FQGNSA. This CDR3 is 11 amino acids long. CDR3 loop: CASSVGTVHTF. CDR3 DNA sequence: TGTGCCAGCAGCGTGGGGACAGTCCACACCTTC.